This TCR beta chain was captured by sequencing in a study of T cells in Graves' hyperthyroidism and ophthalmopathy. Study-wide results and caveats: Most thyroid clonotypes expanded above 0.001 were also detected in blood. By a 13 V-J model, ophthalmopathy was set apart from stable hyperthyroidism.

This clonotype has ten or more counts. Its matching antigen is unknown. Amplification targeted TCR beta CDR3 regions from RNA transcripts. During a first-round RT-PCR of the TCR CDR3, the HTBI primer set was used. TCRdb redid the calling of the multiplex PCR reads with MiXCR, one entry per CDR3 protein. The sample holds about 130,000 distinct CDR3 sequences, approximately 20% seen once. Patients were aged 18 to 65, had disease duration under 2 months, and had newly diagnosed hyperthyroidism. Used for diagnoses were clinical symptoms, serum thyroxine and TRAb, thyroid ultrasound and orbital computed tomography. This clonotype was sampled from a woman aged 45-65 years with Graves' hyperthyroidism that later progressed to Graves' ophthalmopathy. The sequenced sample consisted of blood.

The CDR3 here is CSAPKTGTVNQPQHF. The CDR3 nucleotides read TGCAGTGCTCCGAAGACCGGGACAGTTAATCAGCCCCAGCATTTT. V gene TRBV20-1 combines with J gene TRBJ1-5, with 7 bases identical to TRBD1. The length of the CDR3 is 15 residues. The ends lost 5 bases at V and 4 bases at J; junction bases unmatched: 11. The V gene's germline CDR1 is DFQATT and CDR2 SNEGSKA (reference sequence).